Below, 23 T cell receptor beta chains from the same sample are listed, as sequenced in a study. Cells sorted as Tregs were CD4+, CD25+ and CD127-/low. TCRdb analysed the 5' RACE reads with MiXCR anew, one entry per CDR3 protein. The sample yields approximately 9,000 distinct CDR3 sequences, around a third seen once. Sequenced material: Tregs sorted from blood. The receptors were sampled from a female donor with breast cancer.

This clonotype has only a few counts. The rearrangement joins TRBV20-1 to TRBJ2-1; D uncertain. The length of the CDR3 is 14 residues. CDR1 and CDR2 from the germline V gene are DFQATT and SNEGSKA (reference sequence). Trimming removed 6 bases at V and 2 bases at J, with 14 bases between. CDR3 sequence: CSARTQRPYNEQFF. As DNA, the CDR3 is TGCAGTGCCCGAACCCAGCGCCCCTACAATGAGCAGTTCTTC.

Points on this clonotype: Sequence at one end of the junction differs from germline and may be a read error. The chain recombines TRBV11-2 with TRBJ1-1; D remains unclear. The CDR3 loop spans 15 amino acids. CDR1 is SGHAT and CDR2 is FQNNGV in the germline V gene. The CDR3 nucleotides read TGTGCCAGCAGGCCCGGGCAGTTTATGAACATTGAAGCTTTCTTT. Protein product: CASRPGQFMNIEAFF.

This clonotype counts as medium-sized. V is TRBV7-2 and J is TRBJ2-1, with TRBD1 matching over 7 bases. Per germline, CDR1 SGHTA and CDR2 FQGNSA. The CDR3 is made up of 16 amino acids. The junction had 12 bases not matched to a gene; V was cut back by 5 bases and J by 5 bases. CDR3 DNA: TGTGCCAGCAGCCCATACTACGGGACAGTGAACAATGAGCAGTTCTTC. This codes for CASSPYYGTVNNEQFF.

This chain joins TRBV7-2 and TRBJ2-1, with D tentatively TRBD2 (5 bases). The CDR3 is 16 amino acids. V was cut by 5 bases and J by 4 bases, with 18 bases left in between. Germline-derived CDR1 and CDR2 are SGHTA and FQGNSA. The CDR3 protein is CASSPRDNGWYNEQFF. The CDR3 nucleotides read TGTGCCAGCAGCCCTCGGGATAACGGGTGGTACAATGAGCAGTTCTTC.

Judged by abundance, this clonotype is medium-sized. The chain joins TRBV6-1 to TRBJ2-7, with 9 bases aligning to TRBD2. This CDR3 spans 15 amino acids. Germline V gives CDR1 MNHNS, CDR2 SASEGT. J was trimmed by 9 bases and V by 3 bases; bases with no gene match: 12. CDR3 amino acids: CASSDSGLASFRQYV. Here the CDR3 DNA reads TGTGCCAGCAGTGATTCGGGACTAGCCTCCTTCAGGCAGTACGTC.

This chain links TRBV19 with TRBJ1-1, with D tentatively TRBD1 (5 bases). This CDR3 region has 13 residues. Germline V lookup: CDR1 LNHDA, CDR2 SQIVND (reference sequence). The ends were cut back, 6 bases at V and 4 bases at J, with 12 bases in the middle. Here the CDR3 DNA reads TGTGCCAGTAGGGGGCTTCTCCGCACTGAAGCTTTCTTT. It translates to CASRGLLRTEAFF.

The chain combines TRBV29-1 with TRBJ2-2, with TRBD2 as a possible D gene (5 bases). Germline V lookup: CDR1 SQVTM, CDR2 ANQGSEA. The CDR3 extends over 12 amino acids. V dropped 4 bases and J dropped 5 bases, with 8 bases sitting between them. This CDR3 reads CSVGSGTGELFF. CDR3 bases: TGCAGCGTTGGATCGGGGACCGGGGAGCTGTTTTTT.

This clonotype was found once. V gene TRBV5-5 combines with J gene TRBJ2-1; no clear D. The length of the CDR3 is 15 residues. From germline, CDR1 is SGHKS and CDR2 YYEKEE (reference sequence). Between the trimmed V and J ends, which lost 4 bases and 11 bases, there was a span of 22 bases. CDR3 sequence reads: CASSRTGDLGKKQFF. For the CDR3, the DNA is TGTGCCAGCAGCCGGACGGGCGACTTGGGTAAAAAGCAGTTCTTC. The full variable domain, with the rest looked up from reference TRBV5-5 and TRBJ2-1, is DAGVTQSPTHLIKTRGQQVTLRCSPISGHKSVSWYQQVLGQGPQFIFQYYEKEERGRGNFPDRFSARQFPNYSSELNVNALLLGDSALYLCASSRTGDLGKKQFFGPGTRLTVL.

By frequency in the sample, this clonotype is medium-sized. The V and J genes are TRBV2 and TRBJ1-5; D not certain. From germline, CDR1 is SNHLY and CDR2 FYNNEI. Between the trimmed V and J ends, which lost 3 bases and 4 bases, there was a span of 10 bases. The CDR3 consists of 14 residues. CDR3 bases: TGTGCCAGCAGTGAGTTACAGAGGAATCAGCCCCAGCATTTT. Translation gives CASSELQRNQPQHF.

This clonotype appeared a few times. This sequence joins TRBV5-1 and TRBJ2-7, with D possibly being TRBD2 (6 bases). The CDR3 has 16 residues. Germline assignment: CDR1 SGHRS and CDR2 YFSETQ. V lost 4 bases and J 6 bases, leaving 23 bases between the germline ends. CDR3 sequence reads: CASSQSGGLRLLEQYF. Written as DNA, the CDR3 is TGCGCCAGCAGCCAGAGCGGAGGGCTGCGGCTTCTCGAGCAGTACTTC.

This chain connects TRBV7-2 to TRBJ2-2; 10 bases match TRBD1. The CDR3 runs 18 residues. V lost 2 bases to trimming and J lost 5 bases; unmatched junction nucleotides: 11. CDR1 is SGHTA, CDR2 FQGNSA, per germline. The CDR3 sequence is CASSLRDRGRRHTGELFF. The CDR3, as DNA: TGTGCCAGCAGCTTACGCGACAGGGGGCGTCGACATACCGGGGAGCTGTTTTTT.

The chain links TRBV7-3 to TRBJ2-1; D tentatively fits TRBD1 or TRBD2 (5 bases each). The V end lost 0 bases, the J end lost 9 bases, and 9 bases lay between the germline ends. CDR1 is SGHTA, CDR2 FQGTGA, per germline. The CDR3 is made up of 13 amino acids. The DNA for the CDR3 is TGTGCCAGCAGCTTAACATCCGGGGCTGAGCAGTTCTTC. Translating gives CASSLTSGAEQFF.

Remarks on this clonotype: Likely a read error: the CDR3 ends without its conserved phenylalanine or tryptophan. J is TRBJ1-1 and V is TRBV12-3 or TRBV12-4; 9 nucleotides match TRBD1. CDR3 length equals 13 residues. Trimming cost V 5 bases and J 5 bases; bases outside gene matches: 3. This chain's CDR3 is CASSTGGLTEAFS. CDR3 sequence (DNA): TGTGCCAGCAGTACAGGGGGCTTGACTGAAGCTTTCTCT.

Notes on this clonotype: With a much larger clone just one base away, this may be a read error. The chain is built from TRBV20-1 and TRBJ2-1; 9 nucleotides agree with TRBD1. Germline CDR1 and CDR2: DFQATT and SNEGSKA (reference sequence). The CDR3 covers 14 residues. DNA for the CDR3: TGCAGTGCTAATGGACAGGGGCCATACAATGAGCAGCTCTTC. Translating it yields CSANGQGPYNEQLF.

A remark on this clonotype: This sequence may be a read error, since a much larger clone differs from it by one base. This sequence joins TRBV10-3 and TRBJ2-6, with D perhaps TRBD1 (5 bases). The CDR3 is 16 amino acids. Germline V gene sequence: CDR1 ENHRY, CDR2 SYGVKD. This chain's CDR3 is CAISEPQYSGASVLTF. In DNA, the CDR3 is TGTGCCATCAGTGAGCCCCAATACTCTGGGGCCAGCGTCCTGACTTTC.

This chain connects TRBV20-1 to TRBJ2-1; weak D call: TRBD2 (6 bases). The V gene's germline CDR1 is DFQATT and CDR2 SNEGSKA (reference sequence). This CDR3 has 14 residues. For the CDR3, the DNA is TGCAGCACGAAGGGAGCGGGTTCCTACAATGAGCAGTTCTTC. As protein: CSTKGAGSYNEQFF.

This clonotype was picked up a small number of times. The chain recombines TRBV27 with TRBJ1-1; no clear D gene. Trimming took off 6 bases at V and 13 bases at J, with 15 bases between the two ends. Germline V gene sequence: CDR1 MNHEY, CDR2 SMNVEV (reference sequence). The CDR3 extends over 11 amino acids. The CDR3 here is CASSLSAHGFF. The CDR3 DNA is TGTGCCAGCAGCCTCAGCGCCCATGGTTTCTTT.

This clonotype is medium-sized. The chain couples TRBV10-3 to TRBJ2-7, with D unclear. Germline V gene lookup returns CDR1 ENHRY and CDR2 SYGVKD. V was cut by 2 bases and J by 5 bases, with 7 bases left in between. This CDR3 comprises 12 residues. The CDR3 region is CAISEGENEQYV. CDR3 sequence (DNA): TGTGCCATCAGTGAGGGGGAAAACGAGCAGTACGTC.

The chain has TRBV27 and TRBJ2-2, with a tentative D call TRBD1 (7 bases). The germline gives CDR1 MNHEY, CDR2 SMNVEV (reference sequence). The V end was cut by 9 bases, the J end by 7 bases, with 21 bases between. The CDR3 has 15 residues. The CDR3 region is CASQKGGGIVGELFF. CDR3 sequence (DNA): TGTGCCAGTCAGAAAGGGGGCGGGATCGTCGGGGAGCTGTTTTTT.

This clonotype counts as medium-sized (0.01 to 0.1%). J is TRBJ2-1 and V is TRBV20-1; no clear D. Deletions cut 2 bases from V and 6 bases from J, with 20 bases between. This CDR3 region has 16 residues. Germline loops: CDR1 DFQATT, CDR2 SNEGSKA (reference sequence). The CDR3, as DNA: TGCAGTGCTAGACCGCTCATCTCCGGTCTCCCCAATGAGCAGTTCTTC. Translated, it gives CSARPLISGLPNEQFF.

Concerning this clonotype: A read error is possible here, since a much larger clone lies one base away. The final CDR3 position lacks the conserved phenylalanine or tryptophan, pointing to a likely read error. This chain connects TRBV7-6 to TRBJ2-1; D perhaps matches TRBD2 (6 bases). Trimming pared 5 bases from V and 8 bases from J, leaving 10 bases between. Germline loops: CDR1 SGHVS, CDR2 FNYEAQ. The CDR3 covers 12 residues. The CDR3 sequence: CASSHWRDEQFS. DNA of the CDR3: TGTGCCAGCAGCCATTGGAGGGATGAGCAGTTCTCC.

J is TRBJ2-1 and V is TRBV27; 7 nucleotides agree with TRBD2. The CDR3 is made up of 18 amino acids. Germline assignment: CDR1 MNHEY and CDR2 SMNVEV (reference sequence). V lost 6 bases, J lost 2 bases, and 16 bases stayed unmatched. This CDR3 is CASRPTASGDYAYNEQFF. The CDR3 DNA is TGTGCCAGCAGACCAACCGCGTCTGGGGACTACGCCTACAATGAGCAGTTCTTC.

The rearrangement joins TRBV20-1 to TRBJ1-5, with a weak D call TRBD1 (5 bases). The V end was cut by 3 bases, the J end by 4 bases, with 22 bases between. CDR1 DFQATT and CDR2 SNEGSKA come from the germline V gene (reference sequence). The CDR3 spans 17 residues. In nucleotides, the CDR3 is TGCAGTGCTAGGGGGCTCGGGGGAGGCGGGATGAATCAGCCCCAGCATTTT. Amino acids: CSARGLGGGGMNQPQHF.